Following are 28 T cell receptor beta chains from one sample sequenced in a study of OX40 agonist ivuxolimab in advanced cancers. Measured with immunoSEQ multiplex PCR; TCRdb has only the in-frame clones, and not every one. The sample carries around 66,000 clones, about 80% recorded once. Sequenced here: CD4+ or CD8+ T cells sorted from blood, sampled in a trial of the OX40 agonist ivuxolimab. These receptors were collected from an adult with an advanced solid tumor such as melanoma, head and neck, liver or kidney cancer.

The gene calls are TRBV27 and TRBJ1-3; D unresolved. The CDR3 loop spans 13 amino acids. The V gene lost 6 bases and the J gene lost 10 bases, with 16 bases spanning the gap. The germline gives CDR1 MNHEY, CDR2 SMNVEV (reference sequence). The CDR3 sequence: CASRFYNGDTIYF. The CDR3 DNA follows: TGTGCCAGCAGATTTTATAACGGTGATACCATATATTTT.

The chain combines TRBV6-6 with TRBJ1-5; D unclear. Germline V gene data show CDR1 as MNHNY and CDR2 as SVGAGI (reference sequence). The CDR3 consists of 13 residues. V was clipped by 2 bases and J by 4 bases, with 6 bases between them. CDR3 in amino acids: CASSYTANQPQHF. CDR3 bases: TGTGCCAGCAGTTACACCGCTAATCAGCCCCAGCATTTT.

J is TRBJ2-6 and V is TRBV7-8; no clear D. The CDR3 consists of 16 residues. V lost 2 bases and J lost 4, with 12 bases in between. From germline, CDR1 is SGHVS and CDR2 FQNEAQ. CDR3 sequence reads: CASSLPGPSGANVLTF. CDR3 nucleotides: TGTGCCAGCAGCTTACCCGGCCCATCCGGGGCCAACGTCCTGACTTTC.

The gene calls are TRBV7-9 and TRBJ1-2; D is ambiguous. V dropped 6 bases and J dropped 0 bases, with 5 bases sitting between them. From germline, CDR1 is SEHNR and CDR2 FQNEAQ (reference sequence). The CDR3 is 12 residues long. CDR3 nucleotides: TGTGCCAGCAGTCTAACTAACTATGGCTACACCTTC. As protein: CASSLTNYGYTF.

The chain is built from TRBV6-5 and TRBJ1-2; D remains unclear. V was shortened by 6 bases and J by 7 bases, with 12 bases between the two germline ends. The germline V gene encodes CDR1 MNHEY and CDR2 SVGAGI. The CDR3 is made up of 12 amino acids. CDR3 amino acids: CASRVSTFGYTF. DNA for the CDR3: TGTGCCAGCAGAGTCTCGACATTTGGCTACACCTTC.

The chain is built from TRBV6-5 and TRBJ1-5; 9 bases are shared with TRBD1. Germline-derived CDR1 and CDR2 are MNHEY and SVGAGI. The CDR3 consists of 15 residues. Trimming cost V 2 bases and J 6 bases; bases outside gene matches: 5. DNA of the CDR3: TGTGCCAGCAGTTACCGCAGGACAGGGGCTCAGCCCCAGCATTTT. It codes for CASSYRRTGAQPQHF.

This clone appeared a few times. V and J are TRBV5-6 and TRBJ2-1; D is unclear. Trimming removed 0 bases at V and 6 bases at J, with 10 bases between. Germline assignment: CDR1 SGHDT and CDR2 YYEEEE. This CDR3 has 14 residues. CDR3: CASSLDLVPNEQFF. CDR3 bases: TGTGCCAGCAGCTTGGATCTGGTGCCCAATGAGCAGTTCTTC.

The CDR3 region is CSATVGGDSGNTIYF. The CDR3 nucleotides are TGCAGCGCGACGGTCGGGGGCGACTCTGGAAACACCATATATTTT. This chain uses TRBV29-1 with TRBJ1-3; D is possibly TRBD1 (6 bases). This CDR3 is built from 15 residues. Deletions cut 7 bases from V and 0 bases from J, with 16 bases between. Germline CDR1 is SQVTM and CDR2 is ANQGSEA.

The rearrangement links TRBV2 to TRBJ2-1; 12 nucleotides align to TRBD2. CDR1 SNHLY and CDR2 FYNNEI come from the germline V gene. This CDR3 has 16 amino acids. The ends lost 8 bases at V and 4 bases at J; junction bases unmatched: 9. In nucleotides, the CDR3 is TGTGCCAGCCGCCTCACGACTAGCGGGGGTTACAATGAGCAGTTCTTC. Its translation is CASRLTTSGGYNEQFF.

The J gene is TRBJ1-1, the V gene TRBV9; no clear D gene. The CDR3 totals 15 residues. CDR1 is SGDLS and CDR2 is YYNGEE in the germline V gene. V dropped 4 bases and J dropped 3 bases, with 16 bases sitting between them. The CDR3 bases are TGTGCCAGCAGCCCCTCCGGGGTGCTTGACACTGAAGCTTTCTTT. Protein: CASSPSGVLDTEAFF.

The gene calls are TRBV7-8 and TRBJ1-1; 7 bases line up with TRBD1. After removal of 2 bases from V and 1 base from J, the junction contained 10 bases not matched to a gene. The CDR3 is 17 residues long. Germline values: CDR1 SGHVS, CDR2 FQNEAQ. CDR3 DNA: TGTGCCAGCAGCTTACTTCCGACAGGGAGTTGGAACACTGAAGCTTTCTTT. Translation: CASSLLPTGSWNTEAFF.

The V gene is TRBV5-1, the J gene TRBJ2-7, with TRBD2 matching 13 bases. The J segment lost 1 base and the V segment lost 4 bases, leaving 5 bases of the junction unmatched. The CDR3 contains 16 residues. Germline V CDR1 and CDR2: SGHRS, YFSETQ. CDR3 residues: CASSGGTSGVSYEQYF. The CDR3 nucleotides are TGCGCCAGCAGCGGGGGGACTAGCGGGGTTTCCTACGAGCAGTACTTC.

The chain combines TRBV2 with TRBJ1-5, with D tentatively TRBD1 (5 bases). Looked up from germline, CDR1 is SNHLY and CDR2 is FYNNEI. The CDR3 is 17 residues long. V lost 6 bases and J lost 7, with 25 bases in between. The CDR3 DNA follows: TGTGCCAGCAGAAAAACCCCCCAAGACAGCCCTCGACAGCCCCAGCATTTT. This encodes CASRKTPQDSPRQPQHF.

The V call is TRBV6-5, the J call TRBJ2-4, with 11 bases lining up with TRBD1. Looked up from germline, CDR1 is MNHEY and CDR2 is SVGAGI. The CDR3 loop spans 14 amino acids. Unmatched junction bases numbered 5, after V lost 5 bases and J lost 8 bases. The CDR3 DNA reads as TGTGCCAGCAGTCACCGGGACAGGGGGGACATTCAGTACTTC. Its protein is CASSHRDRGDIQYF.

This chain links TRBV5-1 with TRBJ1-2, with D possibly matching TRBD1 (6 bases). The CDR3 loop spans 16 amino acids. V was trimmed by 0 bases and J by 4 bases, leaving 16 bases between them. Germline V gives CDR1 SGHRS, CDR2 YFSETQ. In DNA, the CDR3 is TGCGCCAGCAGCTTGGAAGGGGGGGCATCTGCCTATGGCTACACCTTC. Residues: CASSLEGGASAYGYTF.

This clone was picked up one time. The chain employs TRBV9 and TRBJ1-6, with 7 bases lining up with TRBD1. Germline CDR1 is SGDLS and CDR2 is YYNGEE. This CDR3 is built from 15 residues. Trimming took 4 bases from V and 6 from J; bases not matched to a gene: 7. The CDR3 DNA is TGTGCCAGCAGCTCAGGGACAGCGTTTAATTCACCCCTCCACTTT. This encodes CASSSGTAFNSPLHF.

This clone was seen a single time. This sequence joins TRBV19 and TRBJ1-1; D is unresolved. Trimming took 7 bases from V and 0 from J, leaving 9 bases between them. CDR1 LNHDA and CDR2 SQIVND come from the germline V gene (reference sequence). CDR3 length: 13 residues. CDR3: CASNPGMNTEAFF. For the CDR3, the DNA is TGTGCCAGTAATCCGGGGATGAACACTGAAGCTTTCTTT. Full variable domain (missing parts from reference TRBV19 and TRBJ1-1): DGGITQSPKYLFRKEGQNVTLSCEQNLNHDAMYWYRQDPGQGLRLIYYSQIVNDFQKGDIAEGYSVSREKKESFPLTVTSAQKNPTAFYLCASNPGMNTEAFFGQGTRLTVV.

V is TRBV19 and J is TRBJ1-1; D ambiguous. CDR1 is LNHDA, CDR2 SQIVND, per germline (reference sequence). V dropped 5 bases and J dropped 4 bases, with 14 bases sitting between them. The CDR3 is made up of 14 amino acids. CDR3 nucleotide sequence: TGTGCCAGTAGTTGGCAGTCCCTAGGCACTGAAGCTTTCTTT. Its protein product is CASSWQSLGTEAFF. Drawing the rest from reference TRBV19 and TRBJ1-1, the complete variable domain is DGGITQSPKYLFRKEGQNVTLSCEQNLNHDAMYWYRQDPGQGLRLIYYSQIVNDFQKGDIAEGYSVSREKKESFPLTVTSAQKNPTAFYLCASSWQSLGTEAFFGQGTRLTVV.

Details on this clone: Sequence at one end of the junction differs from germline and may be a read error. V usage is TRBV5-6 and J usage is TRBJ2-3; 9 nucleotides align to TRBD2. This CDR3 has 17 amino acids. Per the germline V gene, CDR1 is SGHDT and CDR2 is YYEEEE. The CDR3 here is CASSYLRAGGPTNTQYF. CDR3 coding DNA: TGTGCCAGCAGCTACCTACGAGCGGGGGGACCCACAAATACGCAGTATTTT.

The V call is TRBV19, the J call TRBJ1-4; TRBD1 aligns across 7 bases. This CDR3 has 14 residues. The trim removed 3 bases at V and 3 bases at J, leaving 1 base unmatched. Looked up from germline, CDR1 is LNHDA and CDR2 is SQIVND (reference sequence). The DNA of the CDR3 is TGTGCCAGTAGTATTGGGACAGCTAATGAAAAACTGTTTTTT. Its translation: CASSIGTANEKLFF.

The rearrangement joins TRBV27 to TRBJ1-1; D call uncertain. This CDR3 comprises 14 residues. V was clipped by 3 bases and J by 1 base, with 9 bases between them. The germline CDR1 and CDR2 sequences are MNHEY and SMNVEV (reference sequence). The CDR3 region is CASSFRTQNTEAFF. The CDR3 region has the DNA TGTGCCAGCAGTTTTCGCACCCAGAACACTGAAGCTTTCTTT.

The V and J genes are TRBV5-4 and TRBJ2-3; possibly TRBD1 or TRBD2 for D (6 bases each). The ends were cut back, 4 bases at V and 4 bases at J, with 10 bases in the middle. The germline V gene has CDR1 SGHNT and CDR2 YYREEE (reference sequence). The CDR3 consists of 13 residues. CDR3 sequence reads: CASSQGTSDTQYF. CDR3 sequence (DNA): TGTGCCAGCAGCCAGGGGACTTCAGATACGCAGTATTTT.

This clone was found a few times. The V and J genes are TRBV11-2 and TRBJ1-1; no definite D call. This CDR3 comprises 13 residues. Looked up from germline, CDR1 is SGHAT and CDR2 is FQNNGV. V lost 3 bases and J 5 bases, leaving 10 bases between the germline ends. This CDR3 is CASSLPGETEAFF. The DNA of the CDR3 is TGTGCCAGCAGCTTGCCGGGCGAGACTGAAGCTTTCTTT.

The rearrangement joins TRBV5-1 to TRBJ2-1, with D unclear. Germline loops: CDR1 SGHRS, CDR2 YFSETQ. CDR3 length: 14 amino acids. Trimming pared 1 base from V and 4 bases from J, leaving 9 bases between. CDR3 in amino acids: CASSLPPTYNEQFF. For the CDR3, the DNA is TGCGCCAGCAGCTTGCCGCCTACTTACAATGAGCAGTTCTTC.

V is TRBV5-1 and J is TRBJ2-7; D is unresolved. Germline assignment: CDR1 SGHRS and CDR2 YFSETQ. V gave up 0 bases and J gave up 3 bases, with 16 bases separating them. The CDR3 is 16 amino acids. The CDR3 DNA reads TGCGCCAGCAGCTTGGCCCGGCGGCAGAGTTTCTACGAGCAGTACTTC. Protein: CASSLARRQSFYEQYF. Drawing the rest from reference TRBV5-1 and TRBJ2-7, the complete variable domain is KAGVTQTPRYLIKTRGQQVTLSCSPISGHRSVSWYQQTPGQGLQFLFEYFSETQRNKGNFPGRFSGRQFSNSRSEMNVSTLELGDSALYLCASSLARRQSFYEQYFGPGTRLTVT.

The chain recombines TRBV28 with TRBJ1-2, with D possibly TRBD1 on 5 matching bases. CDR1 MDHEN and CDR2 SYDVKM come from the germline V gene. CDR3 size: 15 residues. Between the trimmed V and J ends, which lost 7 bases and 4 bases, there was a span of 19 bases. As DNA, the CDR3 is TGTGCCAGCACCACCCCGGGACGGGGCCCCTATGGCTACACCTTC. Protein product: CASTTPGRGPYGYTF.

This chain connects TRBV6-1 to TRBJ1-6, with 7 nucleotides matching TRBD1. Unmatched junction bases numbered 5, after V lost 4 bases and J lost 11 bases. Germline values: CDR1 MNHNS, CDR2 SASEGT. There are 13 residues in the CDR3. CDR3 in DNA: TGTGCCAGCAGTGTTTGGGACAGTACACCCCTCCACTTT. Its protein product is CASSVWDSTPLHF.

The CDR3 DNA is TGCAGCGTTGAGTCGTGGCAGGGGTATGGCTACACCTTC. This encodes CSVESWQGYGYTF. This rearrangement joins TRBV29-1 to TRBJ1-2; D may be TRBD1 (6 bases). Trimming pared 3 bases from V and 5 bases from J, leaving 13 bases between. The CDR3 loop spans 13 amino acids. Germline CDR1 and CDR2: SQVTM and ANQGSEA.